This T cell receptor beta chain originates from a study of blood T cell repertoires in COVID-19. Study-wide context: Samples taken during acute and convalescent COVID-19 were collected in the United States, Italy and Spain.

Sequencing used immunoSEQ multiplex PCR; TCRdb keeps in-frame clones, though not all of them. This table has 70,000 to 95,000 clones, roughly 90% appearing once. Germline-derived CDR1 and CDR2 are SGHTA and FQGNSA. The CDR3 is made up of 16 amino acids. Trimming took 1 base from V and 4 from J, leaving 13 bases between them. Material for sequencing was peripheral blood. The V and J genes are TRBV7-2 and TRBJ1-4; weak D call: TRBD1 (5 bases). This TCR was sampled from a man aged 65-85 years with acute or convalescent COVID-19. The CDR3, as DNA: TGTGCCAGCAGCTTAGAGGGGCCGGGAGGTAATGAAAAACTGTTTTTT. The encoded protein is CASSLEGPGGNEKLFF.